This passage covers 29 T cell receptor beta chains from one sample sequenced in a study of blood T cell repertoires in COVID-19. Only in-frame clones appear in the TCRdb table, and some are missing; sequencing was by immunoSEQ multiplex PCR. The sample has 66,000 or so clones; around three quarters are singletons. Sequencing was performed on peripheral blood. The receptors were sampled from a human donor in a cohort sampled during active COVID-19.

The rearrangement joins TRBV5-8 to TRBJ2-5; 7 bases align to TRBD2. The germline CDR1 and CDR2 sequences are SGHTS and YDEGEE. This CDR3 is 14 amino acids long. V shed 1 base, J shed 2 bases, and the junction held 2 bases outside the gene matches. CDR3: CASSLISGQETQYF. The CDR3 coding sequence is TGTGCCAGCAGCTTGATTAGCGGGCAAGAGACCCAGTACTTC.

The CDR3 here is CASSHTAVYQETQYF. The CDR3 nucleotides read TGTGCCAGCAGTCATACAGCCGTGTACCAAGAGACCCAGTACTTC. The rearrangement links TRBV5-6 to TRBJ2-5; D is undetermined. Trimming pared 5 bases from V and 0 bases from J, leaving 14 bases between. Germline CDR1 is SGHDT and CDR2 is YYEEEE. This CDR3 is built from 15 residues. Together with reference TRBV5-6 and TRBJ2-5, the CDR3 gives the full variable domain: DAGVTQSPTHLIKTRGQQVTLRCSPKSGHDTVSWYQQALGQGPQFIFQYYEEEERQRGNFPDRFSGHQFPNYSSELNVNALLLGDSALYLCASSHTAVYQETQYFGPGTRLLVL.

The chain is built from TRBV5-1 and TRBJ2-7; D remains unclear. Germline assignment: CDR1 SGHRS and CDR2 YFSETQ. The germline V and J ends were trimmed by 1 base and 3 bases, with 5 bases remaining between them. The length of the CDR3 is 12 residues. For the CDR3, the DNA is TGCGCCAGCAGCTTGCCGGGCTACGAGCAGTACTTC. Its translation is CASSLPGYEQYF.

The chain joins TRBV4-2 to TRBJ1-5; 12 bases match TRBD1. With V trimmed by 1 base and J by 9 bases, 10 bases remained unmatched. CDR1 and CDR2 from the germline V gene are LGHNA and YNFKEQ. The CDR3 is 17 amino acids. The CDR3 DNA reads as TGTGCCAGCAGCCAAGGAGGGACAGGGGGCTCCCCGGGGCCCCAGCATTTT. Residues: CASSQGGTGGSPGPQHF.

The chain is built from TRBV11-2 and TRBJ1-5; weak D call: TRBD1 (5 bases). CDR1 is SGHAT and CDR2 is FQNNGV in the germline V gene. The V end lost 0 bases, the J end lost 7 bases, and 10 bases lay between the germline ends. The length of the CDR3 is 14 residues. Written as DNA, the CDR3 is TGTGCCAGCAGCTTAGACAGGGAAGGCCAGCCCCAGCATTTT. It specifies CASSLDREGQPQHF.

The CDR3 DNA sequence: TGTGCCAGCTCATGGGGAGCCTTGGGTGAGCAGTTCTTC. The encoded protein is CASSWGALGEQFF. The J gene is TRBJ2-1, the V gene TRBV2, with D possibly being TRBD2 (5 bases). CDR1 is SNHLY, CDR2 FYNNEI, per germline. The CDR3 totals 13 residues. V lost 8 bases and J 9 bases, leaving 17 bases between the germline ends.

This clone was counted at least ten times. The chain couples TRBV7-3 to TRBJ2-7; 10 bases align to TRBD1. V gave up 5 bases and J gave up 5 bases; unmatched junction bases: 6. Germline CDR1 SGHTA, CDR2 FQGTGA. The CDR3 extends over 14 amino acids. The DNA for the CDR3 is TGTGCCAGCAGCCCCGGGACAGGGGCAAACGAGCAGTACTTC. This translates into CASSPGTGANEQYF.

The rearrangement links TRBV3-1 (or the pseudogene TRBV3-2) to TRBJ2-3; TRBD1 matches 7 bases. The CDR3 spans 15 residues. Germline lookup yields CDR1 LGHDT and CDR2 YNNKEL (reference sequence). The V gene end was trimmed by 4 bases and the J gene end by 0 bases; junction bases not matched to a gene: 4. CDR3 nucleotide sequence: TGTGCCAGCAGCCTACAGGGGCCAAGCACAGATACGCAGTATTTT. As protein: CASSLQGPSTDTQYF.

The sample holds one count of this clone. V gene TRBV29-1 combines with J gene TRBJ2-1; TRBD1 agrees at 10 bases. J gave up 10 bases and V 6 bases, and 12 bases lay outside the gene matches. CDR1 and CDR2 from the germline V gene are SQVTM and ANQGSEA. This CDR3 comprises 14 residues. The CDR3 sequence: CSVQTRQGAREQFF. CDR3 bases: TGCAGCGTCCAAACCAGACAGGGGGCAAGGGAGCAGTTCTTC.

The CDR3 sequence: CASSIEGRSSPLHF. In nucleotides, the CDR3 is TGTGCCAGTAGTATAGAGGGGAGAAGTTCACCCCTCCACTTT. The V gene is TRBV19, the J gene TRBJ1-6; D unclear. This CDR3 has 14 amino acids. The germline gives CDR1 LNHDA, CDR2 SQIVND (reference sequence). Trimming stripped 0 bases from V and 9 bases from J, with 9 bases between.

The rearrangement joins TRBV28 to TRBJ2-7; perhaps TRBD1 as D (6 bases). Trimming removed 2 bases at V and 2 bases at J, with 7 bases between. This CDR3 is built from 13 residues. In germline, CDR1 is MDHEN, CDR2 SYDVKM. CDR3 protein: CASSLTGTYEQYF. CDR3 nucleotides: TGTGCCAGCAGTTTAACAGGGACCTACGAGCAGTACTTC.

The chain carries TRBV6-5 and TRBJ1-2, with D tentatively TRBD1 (6 bases). V was shortened by 8 bases and J by 4 bases, with 20 bases between the two germline ends. The CDR3 loop spans 15 amino acids. CDR1 is MNHEY and CDR2 is SVGAGI in the germline V gene. The CDR3 nucleotides read TGTGCCAGCGGCTCCTCCAGGGGACATGGCTATGGCTACACCTTC. This sequence encodes CASGSSRGHGYGYTF.

The rearrangement joins TRBV19 to TRBJ1-5, with 10 bases that match TRBD1. The junction had 16 bases not matched to a gene; V was cut back by 3 bases and J by 2 bases. CDR3 size: 20 residues. Germline CDR1 and CDR2: LNHDA and SQIVND (reference sequence). The CDR3 bases are TGTGCCAGTAGTATTGGTGACAGGGGGCGGAGATGGATTGGCAATCAGCCCCAGCATTTT. Residues: CASSIGDRGRRWIGNQPQHF. The whole variable domain, filled in from reference TRBV19 and TRBJ1-5, reads DGGITQSPKYLFRKEGQNVTLSCEQNLNHDAMYWYRQDPGQGLRLIYYSQIVNDFQKGDIAEGYSVSREKKESFPLTVTSAQKNPTAFYLCASSIGDRGRRWIGNQPQHFGDGTRLSIL.

The V call is TRBV10-3, the J call TRBJ1-4; 7 bases are a match to TRBD1. V shed 5 bases and J 4 bases; nucleotides not matched to a gene: 7. Germline loops: CDR1 ENHRY, CDR2 SYGVKD. The CDR3 runs to 15 residues. The CDR3 reads CAISPNRGSNEKLFF. CDR3 DNA sequence: TGTGCCATCAGTCCTAACAGGGGTAGTAATGAAAAACTGTTTTTT.

The J gene is TRBJ1-1, the V gene TRBV9, with D unclear. Germline loops: CDR1 SGDLS, CDR2 YYNGEE. The CDR3 spans 15 residues. Between the trimmed V and J ends, which lost 0 bases and 2 bases, there was a span of 11 bases. This CDR3 reads CASSVDPGPNTEAFF. The CDR3 DNA follows: TGTGCCAGCAGCGTAGATCCAGGCCCTAACACTGAAGCTTTCTTT.

This clone was observed a handful of times. The chain joins TRBV28 to TRBJ2-7; D gene ambiguous. There are 13 residues in the CDR3. V dropped 5 bases and J dropped 6 bases, with 14 bases sitting between them. The V gene's germline CDR1 is MDHEN and CDR2 SYDVKM. The CDR3 here is CASSPPELTEQYF. CDR3 DNA: TGTGCCAGCAGTCCCCCCGAGCTCACCGAGCAGTACTTC.

This chain links TRBV5-5 with TRBJ2-4; D may be TRBD2 (6 bases). Germline loops: CDR1 SGHKS, CDR2 YYEKEE (reference sequence). V gave up 0 bases and J gave up 3 bases, with 10 bases separating them. This CDR3 spans 15 amino acids. CDR3 nucleotides: TGTGCCAGCAGCTTGGGGCAGGGAGGCAAAAACATTCAGTACTTC. Translating it yields CASSLGQGGKNIQYF.

This rearrangement joins TRBV7-3 to TRBJ2-7, with TRBD2 matching 13 bases. CDR1 is SGHTA, CDR2 FQGTGA, per germline. This CDR3 is 15 amino acids long. J was trimmed by 5 bases and V by 5 bases; bases with no gene match: 6. As DNA, the CDR3 is TGTGCCAGCAGCATCGGACTAGCGGGAGCCAACGAGCAGTACTTC. It codes for CASSIGLAGANEQYF.

The chain couples TRBV10-3 to TRBJ2-7; TRBD1 might be the D (6 bases). With 5 bases removed from V and 3 bases from J, the gap between germline ends came to 14 bases. The CDR3 covers 14 residues. CDR1 is ENHRY and CDR2 is SYGVKD in the germline V gene. As DNA, the CDR3 is TGTGCCATCAGTTCGGGGCAGGGGCTCTACGAGCAGTACTTC. As protein: CAISSGQGLYEQYF.

The chain uses TRBV6-2 or TRBV6-3 and TRBJ2-7, with 7 bases fitting TRBD1. The length of the CDR3 is 13 residues. The germline gives CDR1 MNHEY, CDR2 SVGEGT. Trimming removed 4 bases from V and 2 bases from J; junction bases left unmatched: 2. This CDR3 reads CASSSGQTYEQYF. The CDR3 region has the DNA TGTGCCAGCAGTTCGGGACAGACCTACGAGCAGTACTTC.

This clone was seen only a few times. V gene TRBV7-2 combines with J gene TRBJ2-7; 12 bases map to TRBD2. Trimming took 3 bases from V and 7 from J; bases not matched to a gene: 13. The CDR3 has 17 amino acids. Germline CDR1 SGHTA, CDR2 FQGNSA. DNA of the CDR3: TGTGCCAGCAGCTTCAGCGAGCTAGCGGGAGGGCCAGGAGAGCAGTACTTC. It translates to CASSFSELAGGPGEQYF.

In this sample, this clone is medium-sized (0.01 to 0.1%). The chain's CDR3 is CASSLEGRGAEAFF. CDR3 sequence (DNA): TGTGCCAGCAGCTTAGAGGGTAGAGGTGCTGAAGCTTTCTTT. The J gene is TRBJ1-1, the V gene TRBV7-3; D unresolved. V lost 2 bases to trimming and J lost 6 bases, with 13 bases between them. The CDR3 consists of 14 residues. The V gene's germline CDR1 is SGHTA and CDR2 FQGTGA.

The chain joins TRBV18 to TRBJ2-2, with 8 bases that match TRBD1. V trimming: 3 bases; J trimming: 0 bases; junction bases outside the gene matches: 3. The CDR3 length is 16 residues. Looked up from germline, CDR1 is KGHSH and CDR2 is LQKENI. The CDR3 coding sequence is TGTGCCAGCTCACCCGACAGGGGTTCGAACACCGGGGAGCTGTTTTTT. Its protein is CASSPDRGSNTGELFF.

A single count supports this clone. The J gene is TRBJ2-2, the V gene TRBV6-5, with TRBD1 matching over 8 bases. V gave up 7 bases and J gave up 4 bases; unmatched junction bases: 5. Germline V gene sequence: CDR1 MNHEY, CDR2 SVGAGI. This CDR3 comprises 14 residues. CDR3 sequence reads: CASTGQGGTGELFF. The CDR3 DNA is TGTGCCAGCACAGGACAGGGTGGCACCGGGGAGCTGTTTTTT.

The chain uses TRBV29-1 and TRBJ1-2, with 9 bases aligning to TRBD1. CDR3 length: 14 amino acids. Trimming at V came to 6 bases and at J to 1 base, leaving 6 bases not matched to a gene. The germline gives CDR1 SQVTM, CDR2 ANQGSEA. This CDR3 is CSVDRDRVNYGYTF. The CDR3 DNA sequence: TGCAGCGTAGACCGGGACAGGGTTAACTATGGCTACACCTTC.

On this clone: In the same sample, other DNA sequences code for this CDR3. This sequence joins TRBV30 and TRBJ2-2; D unresolved. With 3 bases removed from V and 1 base from J, the gap between germline ends came to 6 bases. The CDR3 contains 13 residues. Germline CDR1 reads GTSNPN; CDR2 reads SVGIG (reference sequence). This CDR3 reads CAWSPMNTGELFF. In nucleotides, the CDR3 is TGTGCCTGGAGCCCCATGAACACCGGGGAGCTGTTTTTT.

This clone appeared a single time. The CDR3 DNA sequence: TGTGCCAGCAGCTCCCGGGATACGGGGAGAGGCACTGAAGCTTTCTTT. Protein sequence: CASSSRDTGRGTEAFF. J is TRBJ1-1 and V is TRBV7-9; no firm D call. V was cut by 4 bases and J by 4 bases, with 19 bases left in between. Germline CDR1 is SEHNR and CDR2 is FQNEAQ (reference sequence). CDR3 length: 16 residues.

The CDR3 is CATSDLTPSSGKADTQYF. CDR3 coding DNA: TGTGCCACCAGTGATTTAACCCCAAGTAGCGGGAAAGCAGATACGCAGTATTTT. The V gene is TRBV24-1, the J gene TRBJ2-3; 8 bases are shared with TRBD2. The germline CDR1 and CDR2 sequences are KGHDR and SFDVKD. This CDR3 spans 18 amino acids. V dropped 1 base and J dropped 4; count of bases not matched to a gene: 12.

J is TRBJ2-1 and V is TRBV28, with D unclear. V was shortened by 7 bases and J by 0 bases, with 22 bases between the two germline ends. This CDR3 spans 18 amino acids. The V gene's germline CDR1 is MDHEN and CDR2 SYDVKM. The CDR3 here is CASTSWAGYSDSYNEQFF. DNA of the CDR3: TGTGCCAGCACTTCCTGGGCTGGATACTCTGACTCCTACAATGAGCAGTTCTTC.